Detailed here is one TCR beta chain. These data are taken from a study of regulatory T cells in long-lasting Graves disease. The CDR3 is 13 residues long. The V gene's germline CDR1 is LNHDA and CDR2 SQIVND (reference sequence). After removal of 3 bases from V and 6 bases from J, the junction contained 5 bases not matched to a gene. Building of the TCR beta libraries involved iRepertoire HTBI primers and Arm-PCR of CDR3 regions. TCRdb recomputed calls from the multiplex PCR reads with MiXCR, one row per CDR3 protein. Of 700,000 or so distinct CDR3 sequences in the sample, around 32% were seen once. Time point given: persistent/refractory GD, antithyroid drugs over 5 years with positive TRAb. Extracted PBMC RNA gave rise to the TCR library.

The genes are TRBV19 and TRBJ2-7; TRBD1 matches 7 bases. The material was peripheral blood mononuclear cells (PBMCs), obtained when the disease was refractory, from a patient treated with antithyroid drugs. This TCR came from a female donor with Graves disease. This CDR3 is CASSMGDRVEQYF. The CDR3 region has the DNA TGTGCCAGTAGTATGGGGGACAGAGTCGAGCAGTACTTC.